These 28 T cell receptor beta chains were all obtained from the same sample, sequenced in a study of T cell responses to AZD1222 COVID-19 vaccine. Here immunoSEQ multiplex PCR was the method, and the copy in TCRdb shows in-frame clones only, minus some. The profile shows approximately 90,000 clones, about 91% of them singletons. Material: peripheral blood, obtained on day 0 of AZD1222 vaccination. Every receptor here comes from an adult in good health.

CDR3 coding DNA: TGTGCCAGTAGTATTAAGGTGGACAGGGACTATGGCTACACCTTC. Its protein product is CASSIKVDRDYGYTF. J is TRBJ1-2 and V is TRBV19, with 8 nucleotides matching TRBD1. Trimming took 3 bases from V and 3 from J; bases not matched to a gene: 6. Looked up from germline, CDR1 is LNHDA and CDR2 is SQIVND (reference sequence). This CDR3 has 15 residues.

V gene TRBV19 combines with J gene TRBJ2-7; TRBD2 aligns across 7 bases. The CDR3 sequence is 17 residues long. Germline V gene sequence: CDR1 LNHDA, CDR2 SQIVND (reference sequence). The junction had 10 bases not matched to a gene; V was cut back by 2 bases and J by 0 bases. CDR3 in DNA: TGTGCCAGTAGTATAACGGCTAGCGGTACCAACTCCTACGAGCAGTACTTC. It translates to CASSITASGTNSYEQYF.

V is TRBV19 and J is TRBJ1-5; D is uncertain. Per germline, CDR1 LNHDA and CDR2 SQIVND (reference sequence). V was pared by 1 base and J by 10 bases, with 8 bases between. This CDR3 has 12 amino acids. As DNA, the CDR3 is TGTGCCAGTAGTATAGTAGGTGGTCCCCAGCATTTT. Its protein product is CASSIVGGPQHF.

The rearrangement joins TRBV30 to TRBJ1-3, with D hard to call. The V and J ends lost 4 bases and 0 bases respectively, with 7 bases between them. This CDR3 is 13 amino acids long. The V gene's germline CDR1 is GTSNPN and CDR2 SVGIG (reference sequence). The CDR3 nucleotides read TGTGCCTGGACCGTAGCCTCTGGAAACACCATATATTTT. Translated, it gives CAWTVASGNTIYF.

The chain carries TRBV5-1 and TRBJ1-6; 7 bases are shared with TRBD1. CDR3 size: 14 residues. The germline CDR1 and CDR2 sequences are SGHRS and YFSETQ. J lost 6 bases, V lost 5 bases, and 5 bases had no gene match. CDR3 nucleotide sequence: TGCGCCAGCAGGGACGGGACAGCTAATTCACCCCTCCACTTT. Translation gives CASRDGTANSPLHF.

The chain recombines TRBV5-1 with TRBJ1-2, with 7 nucleotides matching TRBD1. After removal of 5 bases from V and 4 bases from J, the junction contained 2 bases not matched to a gene. Germline CDR1 SGHRS, CDR2 YFSETQ. This CDR3 is 12 amino acids long. The CDR3 coding sequence is TGCGCCAGCAGTGACAGGGTCTATGGCTACACCTTC. This codes for CASSDRVYGYTF.

This clone has only one observation. The chain links TRBV27 to TRBJ2-7; 9 bases are shared with TRBD1. Germline V gene lookup returns CDR1 MNHEY and CDR2 SMNVEV (reference sequence). Trimming at V came to 0 bases and at J to 4 bases, leaving 4 bases not matched to a gene. This CDR3 has 15 amino acids. The CDR3 loop reads CASSLSGTGTYEQYF. The CDR3 DNA reads as TGTGCCAGCAGTTTATCCGGGACAGGGACTTACGAGCAGTACTTC.

This chain joins TRBV13 and TRBJ2-2, with 8 nucleotides matching TRBD1. The germline V gene has CDR1 PRHDT and CDR2 FYEKMQ (reference sequence). CDR3 length equals 16 residues. J was trimmed by 1 base and V by 0 bases; bases with no gene match: 1. CDR3 sequence (DNA): TGTGCCAGCAGCTTAGGGGACAGGGTGAACACCGGGGAGCTGTTTTTT. Its translation is CASSLGDRVNTGELFF.

This clone showed up just a few times. V usage is TRBV29-1 and J usage is TRBJ2-7; D perhaps matches TRBD2 (6 bases). This CDR3 region has 12 residues. Germline lookup yields CDR1 SQVTM and CDR2 ANQGSEA. Trimming cost V 5 bases and J 4 bases, with 12 bases left between them. CDR3 DNA sequence: TGCAGCGTTAGGAGGGCTGAGTACGAGCAGTACTTC. This gives the protein CSVRRAEYEQYF.

The J gene is TRBJ1-6, the V gene TRBV5-4; perhaps TRBD1 as D (5 bases). The germline CDR1 and CDR2 sequences are SGHNT and YYREEE (reference sequence). V shed 4 bases and J shed 7 bases, with 18 bases lying between them. The length of the CDR3 is 16 residues. CDR3 sequence: CASSPEPGRDNSPLHF. Here the CDR3 DNA reads TGTGCCAGCAGCCCCGAACCGGGGAGGGACAATTCACCCCTCCACTTT.

The chain joins TRBV5-4 to TRBJ1-2; D is possibly TRBD1 (6 bases). From germline, CDR1 is SGHNT and CDR2 YYREEE (reference sequence). The length of the CDR3 is 15 residues. V lost 1 base and J lost 5, with 15 bases in between. The DNA of the CDR3 is TGTGCCAGCAGCTTGTCTCAAACAGGGAGGTATGGCTACACCTTC. Its translation: CASSLSQTGRYGYTF.

This chain connects TRBV20-1 to TRBJ2-1; D is uncertain. The germline V and J ends were trimmed by 1 base and 12 bases, with 10 bases remaining between them. The V gene's germline CDR1 is DFQATT and CDR2 SNEGSKA (reference sequence). The CDR3 sequence is 11 residues long. The CDR3 is CSARGTIGQFF. The CDR3 bases are TGCAGTGCTAGAGGAACTATCGGGCAGTTCTTC.

V usage is TRBV5-6 and J usage is TRBJ1-2; D unclear. Germline lookup yields CDR1 SGHDT and CDR2 YYEEEE. The ends were cut back, 0 bases at V and 8 bases at J, with 11 bases in the middle. The CDR3 is 13 residues long. The CDR3 nucleotides read TGTGCCAGCAGCTTGGTTTCCGTCCGGGGCTACACCTTC. This translates into CASSLVSVRGYTF.

The rearrangement uses TRBV2 and TRBJ2-6; 8 nucleotides line up with TRBD1. The CDR3 has 14 amino acids. The V gene's germline CDR1 is SNHLY and CDR2 FYNNEI. Trimming cost V 6 bases and J 2 bases; bases outside gene matches: 0. CDR3 region: CASRDRAGANVLTF. In DNA, the CDR3 is TGTGCCAGCAGGGACAGGGCTGGGGCCAACGTCCTGACTTTC.

This chain connects TRBV10-3 to TRBJ2-3, with 8 bases identical to TRBD2. CDR1 is ENHRY and CDR2 is SYGVKD in the germline V gene. The junction had 6 bases not matched to a gene; V was cut back by 10 bases and J by 0 bases. The CDR3 covers 14 residues. CDR3 loop: CATQGGRSTDTQYF. CDR3 sequence (DNA): TGTGCCACCCAGGGCGGGAGGAGCACAGATACGCAGTATTTT.

The chain couples TRBV5-8 to TRBJ1-5; no reliable D call. In germline, CDR1 is SGHTS, CDR2 YDEGEE. Between the trimmed V and J ends, which lost 1 base and 1 base, there was a span of 9 bases. The CDR3 length is 15 residues. This CDR3 is CASSLNRLSNQPQHF. CDR3 coding DNA: TGTGCCAGCAGCTTGAACAGACTAAGCAATCAGCCCCAGCATTTT.

The V gene is TRBV5-1, the J gene TRBJ1-6; 7 bases fit TRBD1. The CDR3 has 16 residues. Trimming took 0 bases from V and 4 from J; bases not matched to a gene: 4. The germline CDR1 and CDR2 sequences are SGHRS and YFSETQ. CDR3 region: CASSLAGGRYNSPLHF. Written as DNA, the CDR3 is TGCGCCAGCAGCTTGGCAGGGGGAAGGTATAATTCACCCCTCCACTTT. The complete variable domain, with remaining parts taken from reference TRBV5-1 and TRBJ1-6, reads KAGVTQTPRYLIKTRGQQVTLSCSPISGHRSVSWYQQTPGQGLQFLFEYFSETQRNKGNFPGRFSGRQFSNSRSEMNVSTLELGDSALYLCASSLAGGRYNSPLHFGNGTRLTVT.

The chain couples TRBV18 to TRBJ1-6, with 8 bases identical to TRBD1. With V trimmed by 3 bases and J by 7 bases, 2 bases remained unmatched. Germline V gives CDR1 KGHSH, CDR2 LQKENI. The CDR3 is 14 residues long. The CDR3 DNA reads TGTGCCAGCTCACCCAGGGGGCAAAATTCACCCCTCCACTTT. It encodes CASSPRGQNSPLHF.

The CDR3, as DNA: TGTGCCAGCAGCCCCGCGAGGAGCAATCAGCCCCAGCATTTT. Protein: CASSPARSNQPQHF. The chain links TRBV25-1 to TRBJ1-5, with D hard to call. This CDR3 is built from 14 residues. Trimming took off 6 bases at V and 1 base at J, with 10 bases between the two ends. Per germline, CDR1 MGHDK and CDR2 SYGVNS. Full variable domain (rest looked up from reference TRBV25-1 and TRBJ1-5): EADIYQTPRYLVIGTGKKITLECSQTMGHDKMYWYQQDPGMELHLIHYSYGVNSTEKGDLSSESTVSRIRTEHFPLTLESARPSHTSQYLCASSPARSNQPQHFGDGTRLSIL.

J is TRBJ2-5 and V is TRBV5-1, with unresolved D. V dropped 0 bases and J dropped 6 bases, with 9 bases sitting between them. The CDR3 covers 13 residues. The germline V gene has CDR1 SGHRS and CDR2 YFSETQ. Here the CDR3 DNA reads TGCGCCAGCAGCTTGGATGGTCATCAGACCCAGTACTTC. Translated, it gives CASSLDGHQTQYF.

The rearrangement uses TRBV4-1 and TRBJ1-4; 9 bases agree with TRBD1. Germline V gene data show CDR1 as MGHRA and CDR2 as YSYEKL. The length of the CDR3 is 19 residues. V trimming: 2 bases; J trimming: 0 bases; junction bases outside the gene matches: 10. In DNA, the CDR3 is TGCGCCAGCAGCCAACCGCTCGGGACAGGGCCCGCAACTAATGAAAAACTGTTTTTT. Protein: CASSQPLGTGPATNEKLFF.

The V call is TRBV10-3, the J call TRBJ2-5; the D gene could be TRBD1 or TRBD2 (6 bases each). V gave up 0 bases and J gave up 5 bases, with 25 bases separating them. Germline CDR1 is ENHRY and CDR2 is SYGVKD. The CDR3 is 19 amino acids. Written as DNA, the CDR3 is TGTGCCATCAGTGAGTCGACATATGGTGGGGGGCCCCTCAGGGAGACCCAGTACTTC. Its translation is CAISESTYGGGPLRETQYF.

The rearrangement links TRBV6-1 to TRBJ1-2; 10 nucleotides align to TRBD1. Trimming took 3 bases from V and 11 from J; bases not matched to a gene: 9. Germline V CDR1 and CDR2: MNHNS, SASEGT. CDR3 size: 14 residues. The chain's CDR3 is CASSDRDRGIMYTF. In DNA, the CDR3 is TGTGCCAGCAGTGACCGGGACAGGGGAATTATGTACACCTTC.

The rearrangement links TRBV3-1 (or the pseudogene TRBV3-2) to TRBJ1-2; no clear D. The ends were cut back, 4 bases at V and 5 bases at J, with 8 bases in the middle. CDR1 is LGHDT, CDR2 YNNKEL, per germline (reference sequence). This CDR3 region has 12 residues. CDR3 sequence reads: CASSRAIYGYTF. DNA of the CDR3: TGTGCCAGCAGCCGGGCTATTTATGGCTACACCTTC.

V usage is TRBV19 and J usage is TRBJ1-1, with D perhaps TRBD1 (6 bases). V was shortened by 10 bases and J by 0 bases, with 15 bases between the two germline ends. The CDR3 loop spans 14 amino acids. The V gene's germline CDR1 is LNHDA and CDR2 SQIVND (reference sequence). The CDR3 protein is CATNSGELNTEAFF. The CDR3 bases are TGTGCCACCAATTCAGGGGAACTGAACACTGAAGCTTTCTTT.

The V and J genes are TRBV7-9 and TRBJ1-1; TRBD1 is a possible D gene (5 bases). The CDR3 loop spans 15 amino acids. The V and J ends lost 2 bases and 5 bases respectively, with 15 bases between them. CDR1 and CDR2 (germline): SEHNR, FQNEAQ (reference sequence). This CDR3 is CASSLWGGRGTEAFF. CDR3 nucleotides: TGTGCCAGCAGCTTATGGGGCGGTCGGGGGACTGAAGCTTTCTTT.

V gene TRBV5-1 combines with J gene TRBJ2-5; 7 bases agree with TRBD1. V was clipped by 0 bases and J by 4 bases; unmatched bases: 3. The germline CDR1 and CDR2 sequences are SGHRS and YFSETQ. The CDR3 is 14 amino acids. CDR3 bases: TGCGCCAGCAGCTTGGCAACAGGGGTAGAGACCCAGTACTTC. Translation gives CASSLATGVETQYF. The complete variable domain, with remaining parts taken from reference TRBV5-1 and TRBJ2-5, reads KAGVTQTPRYLIKTRGQQVTLSCSPISGHRSVSWYQQTPGQGLQFLFEYFSETQRNKGNFPGRFSGRQFSNSRSEMNVSTLELGDSALYLCASSLATGVETQYFGPGTRLLVL.

This clone has just one count. This chain uses TRBV6-5 with TRBJ1-1, with a possible D match to TRBD1 (6 bases). This CDR3 is 13 amino acids long. V lost 6 bases to trimming and J lost 2 bases, with 10 bases between them. The germline V gene encodes CDR1 MNHEY and CDR2 SVGAGI. The CDR3 protein is CASSRTVNTEAFF. The DNA of the CDR3 is TGTGCCAGCAGCAGGACAGTAAACACTGAAGCTTTCTTT.